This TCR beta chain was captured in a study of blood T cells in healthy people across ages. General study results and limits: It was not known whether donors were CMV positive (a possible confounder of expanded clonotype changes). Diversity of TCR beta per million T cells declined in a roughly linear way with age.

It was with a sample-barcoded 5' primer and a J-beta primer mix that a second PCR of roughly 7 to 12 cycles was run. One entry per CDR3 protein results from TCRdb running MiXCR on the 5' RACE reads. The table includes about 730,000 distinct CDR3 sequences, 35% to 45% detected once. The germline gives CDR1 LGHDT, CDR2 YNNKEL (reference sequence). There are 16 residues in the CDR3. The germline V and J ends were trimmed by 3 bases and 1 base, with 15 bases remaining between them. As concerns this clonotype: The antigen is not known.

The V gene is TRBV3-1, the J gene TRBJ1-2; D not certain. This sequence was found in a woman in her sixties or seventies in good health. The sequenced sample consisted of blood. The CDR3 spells CASSHTLPDLNYGYTF. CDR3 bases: TGTGCCAGCAGCCACACTTTACCCGATCTTAACTATGGCTACACCTTC. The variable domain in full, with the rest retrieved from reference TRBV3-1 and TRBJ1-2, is DTAVSQTPKYLVTQMGNDKSIKCEQNLGHDTMYWYKQDSKKFLKIMFSYNNKELIINETVPNRFSPKSPDKAHLNLHINSLELGDSAVYFCASSHTLPDLNYGYTFGSGTRLTVV.